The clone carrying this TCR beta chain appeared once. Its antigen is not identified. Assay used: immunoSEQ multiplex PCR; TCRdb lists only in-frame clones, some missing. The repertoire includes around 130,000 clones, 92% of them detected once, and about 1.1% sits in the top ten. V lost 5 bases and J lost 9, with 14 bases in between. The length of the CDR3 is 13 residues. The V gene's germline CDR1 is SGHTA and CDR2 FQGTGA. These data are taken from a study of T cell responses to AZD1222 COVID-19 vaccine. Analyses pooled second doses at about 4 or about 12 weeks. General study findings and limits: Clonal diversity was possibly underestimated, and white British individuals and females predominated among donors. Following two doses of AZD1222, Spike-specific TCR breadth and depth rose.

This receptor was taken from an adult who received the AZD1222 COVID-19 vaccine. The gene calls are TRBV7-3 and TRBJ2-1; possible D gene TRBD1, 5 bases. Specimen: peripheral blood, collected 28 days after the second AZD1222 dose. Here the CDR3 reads CASSLRPQGEQFF. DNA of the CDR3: TGTGCCAGCAGCCTCCGACCCCAGGGTGAGCAGTTCTTC.